These 29 T cell receptor beta chains were all obtained from the same sample, sequenced in a study of cytomegalovirus exposure and HLA in healthy donors (dated by TCRdb to about 2017). The library was generated by the immunoSEQ multiplex PCR assay. A mixture of 60 forward primers for TCR Vbeta segments and 13 reverse primers for TCR Jbeta segments was used in the multiplex PCR. Drawn from immuneACCESS, this table holds only the in-frame rearrangements with V and J called that TCRdb kept. Clones are partly lost; checked studies trace under half to an unresolved V gene and leave the rest unexplained. The sample table holds roughly 170,000 clones, of which about 73% were seen once. In total, the top ten clones hold about 13% of the sample. Sample: PBMCs. These receptors were collected from a woman in her forties or fifties in good health and CMV-seropositive.

The V call is TRBV5-5, the J call TRBJ2-4; 7 bases are a match to TRBD1. The V and J ends lost 2 bases and 6 bases, in that order; junction bases with no gene match: 8. CDR1 and CDR2 from the germline V gene are SGHKS and YYEKEE (reference sequence). The CDR3 is made up of 15 amino acids. The DNA for the CDR3 is TGTGCCAGCAGCTTACATCAGGGGGAATCAAACATTCAGTACTTC. Encoded protein: CASSLHQGESNIQYF.

CDR3 in amino acids: CASSHQGGDQPQHF. CDR3 DNA sequence: TGCGCCAGCAGCCACCAGGGAGGCGATCAGCCCCAGCATTTT. The chain combines TRBV5-1 with TRBJ1-5; D might be TRBD1 (5 bases). The germline gives CDR1 SGHRS, CDR2 YFSETQ. CDR3 length: 14 residues. Trimming took 4 bases from V and 5 from J, leaving 13 bases between them.

Only a few counts were recorded for this clone. For the CDR3, the DNA is TGTGCCAGCAGCCCAAGGGGAGGCGGGGGGGCACACGAGCAGTTCTTC. Protein product: CASSPRGGGGAHEQFF. V gene TRBV7-3 combines with J gene TRBJ2-1; TRBD2 agrees at 9 bases. Per germline, CDR1 SGHTA and CDR2 FQGTGA. CDR3 length: 16 residues. The junction had 15 bases not matched to a gene; V was cut back by 5 bases and J by 10 bases.

This clone occurred a few times. The V and J genes are TRBV9 and TRBJ1-1; D ambiguous. V gave up 5 bases and J gave up 10 bases, with 15 bases separating them. This CDR3 region has 12 residues. Germline CDR1 SGDLS, CDR2 YYNGEE. The CDR3 protein is CASRTDLGGAFF. DNA for the CDR3: TGTGCCAGCAGAACTGACCTCGGAGGAGCTTTCTTT.

The CDR3 DNA reads as TGTGCCAGCAGCTCCCGCTTGCCTAGCACATCAGATACGCAGTATTTT. Translating it yields CASSSRLPSTSDTQYF. The chain has TRBV7-9 and TRBJ2-3, with D possibly being TRBD2 (5 bases). Germline lookup yields CDR1 SEHNR and CDR2 FQNEAQ (reference sequence). Between the trimmed V and J ends, which lost 4 bases and 4 bases, there was a span of 18 bases. This CDR3 spans 16 amino acids.

This clone was seen only once. The rearrangement joins TRBV6-1 to TRBJ1-5; perhaps TRBD1 as D (5 bases). CDR3 length: 15 amino acids. V was trimmed by 7 bases and J by 2 bases, leaving 15 bases between them. Germline assignment: CDR1 MNHNS and CDR2 SASEGT. The CDR3 is CASISGLSGNQPQHF. In DNA form, the CDR3 reads TGTGCCAGCATCTCAGGGTTGTCTGGCAATCAGCCCCAGCATTTT.

The V and J genes are TRBV5-5 and TRBJ2-3; 12 bases fit TRBD2. Germline CDR1 and CDR2: SGHKS and YYEKEE (reference sequence). Unmatched junction bases numbered 5, after V lost 4 bases and J lost 2 bases. The CDR3 has 16 residues. CDR3 region: CASSLPSGGATDTQYF. CDR3 nucleotide sequence: TGTGCCAGCAGCCTTCCTAGCGGGGGGGCCACAGATACGCAGTATTTT.

In its sample, this clone was seen once. This chain joins TRBV25-1 and TRBJ1-2; D is perhaps TRBD1 (6 bases). From germline, CDR1 is MGHDK and CDR2 SYGVNS. The CDR3 consists of 13 residues. With 8 bases removed from V and 4 bases from J, the gap between germline ends came to 14 bases. Here the CDR3 DNA reads TGTGCCAGCGCCCCGGAGGACAGCTATGGCTACACCTTC. Amino acids: CASAPEDSYGYTF.

The chain employs TRBV9 and TRBJ2-3; 11 bases agree with TRBD2. Germline lookup yields CDR1 SGDLS and CDR2 YYNGEE. This CDR3 spans 16 amino acids. V lost 1 base and J lost 1; bases outside the gene matches: 2. CDR3 residues: CASSVLLAGGTDTQYF. CDR3 sequence (DNA): TGTGCCAGCAGCGTATTACTAGCGGGGGGCACAGATACGCAGTATTTT.

This rearrangement joins TRBV15 to TRBJ1-4, with TRBD1 identical over 7 bases. V lost 4 bases and J lost 10; bases outside the gene matches: 6. Germline lookup yields CDR1 LNHNV and CDR2 YYDKDF (reference sequence). The CDR3 spans 13 residues. This CDR3 is CATSTRQGPKLFF. The CDR3 nucleotides read TGTGCCACCAGCACACGACAGGGACCAAAACTGTTTTTT.

The rearrangement links TRBV15 to TRBJ2-2; TRBD2 is a possible D gene (7 bases). The CDR3 totals 16 residues. With 1 base removed from V and 5 bases from J, the gap between germline ends came to 14 bases. Germline V gives CDR1 LNHNV, CDR2 YYDKDF (reference sequence). The CDR3 nucleotides are TGTGCCACCAGCAGAGGTGGGGGGGGCTCTACCGGGGAGCTGTTTTTT. This codes for CATSRGGGGSTGELFF. Supplemented by reference TRBV15 and TRBJ2-2, the full variable domain reads DAMVIQNPRYQVTQFGKPVTLSCSQTLNHNVMYWYQQKSSQAPKLLFHYYDKDFNNEADTPDNFQSRRPNTSFCFLDIRSPGLGDTAMYLCATSRGGGGSTGELFFGEGSRLTVL.

Concerning this clone: In the same sample, other DNA sequences code for this CDR3. The gene calls are TRBV5-1 and TRBJ1-1; TRBD1 matches at 11 bases. J lost 4 bases, V lost 3 bases, and 2 bases had no gene match. Germline V gene lookup returns CDR1 SGHRS and CDR2 YFSETQ. This CDR3 comprises 14 residues. Here the CDR3 DNA reads TGCGCCAGCAGCTCCGGGACAGGGGGCACTGAAGCTTTCTTT. Translating it yields CASSSGTGGTEAFF. The variable domain in full, completed from reference TRBV5-1 and TRBJ1-1, reads KAGVTQTPRYLIKTRGQQVTLSCSPISGHRSVSWYQQTPGQGLQFLFEYFSETQRNKGNFPGRFSGRQFSNSRSEMNVSTLELGDSALYLCASSSGTGGTEAFFGQGTRLTVV.

This chain connects TRBV5-1 to TRBJ2-5; D ambiguous. Germline-derived CDR1 and CDR2 are SGHRS and YFSETQ. The CDR3 runs to 13 residues. Trimming took 1 base from V and 4 from J, leaving 8 bases between them. Here the CDR3 reads CASSLRAGETQYF. CDR3 DNA: TGCGCCAGCAGCTTGCGAGCAGGAGAGACCCAGTACTTC.

The chain couples TRBV18 to TRBJ2-3; D is perhaps TRBD2 (5 bases). Germline CDR1 is KGHSH and CDR2 is LQKENI. The CDR3 extends over 15 amino acids. Trimming took off 3 bases at V and 0 bases at J, with 10 bases between the two ends. In DNA form, the CDR3 reads TGTGCCAGCTCACCTGGACGGACTAGCACAGATACGCAGTATTTT. It translates to CASSPGRTSTDTQYF. Full variable domain (remainder filled in from reference TRBV18 and TRBJ2-3): NAGVMQNPRHLVRRRGQEARLRCSPMKGHSHVYWYRQLPEEGLKFMVYLQKENIIDESGMPKERFSAEFPKEGPSILRIQQVVRGDSAAYFCASSPGRTSTDTQYFGPGTRLTVL.

The chain recombines TRBV19 with TRBJ1-4, with TRBD1 matching 12 bases. Germline V gene data show CDR1 as LNHDA and CDR2 as SQIVND (reference sequence). This CDR3 has 14 residues. The ends lost 9 bases at V and 7 bases at J; junction bases unmatched: 6. The CDR3 DNA follows: TGTGCCAGCAAGAAGGGACAGGGGGCTGAAAAACTGTTTTTT. Amino acids: CASKKGQGAEKLFF.

The chain employs TRBV7-9 and TRBJ1-1; no firm D call. CDR3 length: 14 amino acids. The germline V gene has CDR1 SEHNR and CDR2 FQNEAQ (reference sequence). Between the trimmed V and J ends, which lost 5 bases and 5 bases, there was a span of 15 bases. The CDR3 loop reads CASSPSGRRTEAFF. CDR3 sequence (DNA): TGTGCCAGCAGCCCTTCTGGCAGGCGAACTGAAGCTTTCTTT.

The chain employs TRBV4-1 and TRBJ1-2; D is unclear. The V gene lost 5 bases and the J gene lost 2 bases, with 15 bases spanning the gap. There are 15 residues in the CDR3. The germline V gene has CDR1 MGHRA and CDR2 YSYEKL. CDR3 DNA: TGCGCCAGCAGCTCTCCGTTGACACGGAACTATGGCTACACCTTC. Translated: CASSSPLTRNYGYTF.

A few counts support this clone. The chain carries TRBV9 and TRBJ2-2, with 10 bases matching TRBD2. The CDR3 totals 16 residues. V gave up 1 base and J gave up 3 bases; unmatched junction bases: 3. Germline V gene data show CDR1 as SGDLS and CDR2 as YYNGEE. CDR3 DNA sequence: TGTGCCAGCAGCGTAACTAGCGGGGTCGACACCGGGGAGCTGTTTTTT. Amino acid sequence: CASSVTSGVDTGELFF.

The chain links TRBV4-1 to TRBJ1-2; 9 bases line up with TRBD1. Losses at the gene ends were 5 bases for V and 2 bases for J; bases not matched to a gene: 9. The CDR3 length is 16 residues. Germline CDR1 reads MGHRA; CDR2 reads YSYEKL. CDR3 sequence: CASSLRTGGANYGYTF. CDR3 nucleotide sequence: TGCGCCAGCAGCTTGCGAACAGGGGGCGCGAACTATGGCTACACCTTC.

The chain has TRBV4-1 and TRBJ1-2; unclear D gene. This CDR3 spans 16 amino acids. V was clipped by 0 bases and J by 1 base, with 12 bases between them. Germline V lookup: CDR1 MGHRA, CDR2 YSYEKL. CDR3 loop: CASSQEPGVLNYGYTF. CDR3 sequence (DNA): TGCGCCAGCAGCCAAGAACCGGGAGTTCTTAACTATGGCTACACCTTC.

The chain links TRBV6-6 to TRBJ2-1; tentatively, D is TRBD1 (6 bases). The CDR3 spans 16 residues. Trimming removed 4 bases from V and 3 bases from J, with 16 bases in between. The germline V gene has CDR1 MNHNY and CDR2 SVGAGI (reference sequence). The CDR3 loop is CASSSTQGFGYNEQFF. CDR3 nucleotide sequence: TGTGCCAGCAGTTCGACCCAGGGGTTCGGCTACAATGAGCAGTTCTTC.

The rearrangement uses TRBV27 and TRBJ2-1; possibly TRBD1 for D (5 bases). Between the trimmed V and J ends, which lost 2 bases and 6 bases, there was a span of 14 bases. Germline assignment: CDR1 MNHEY and CDR2 SMNVEV (reference sequence). CDR3 size: 15 residues. CDR3 sequence (DNA): TGTGCCAGCAGTTTAAGACAGCCCTACCTCAATGAGCAGTTCTTC. This sequence encodes CASSLRQPYLNEQFF.

This sequence joins TRBV6-1 and TRBJ2-7; 9 nucleotides line up with TRBD2. CDR1 is MNHNS and CDR2 is SASEGT in the germline V gene. The CDR3 has 15 residues. Germline trimming cut 6 bases from V and 6 bases from J; bases unmatched to any gene: 12. The CDR3 reads CASRRSSGVKGEQYF. CDR3 in DNA: TGTGCCAGCAGACGTTCTAGCGGGGTTAAGGGCGAGCAGTACTTC.

This sequence joins TRBV15 and TRBJ1-1, with D unclear. CDR1 is LNHNV, CDR2 YYDKDF, per germline (reference sequence). CDR3 length equals 12 residues. V was clipped by 3 bases and J by 6 bases, with 8 bases between them. CDR3 protein: CATSSPSAEAFF. The CDR3 region has the DNA TGTGCCACCAGCAGCCCCTCCGCTGAAGCTTTCTTT.

The gene calls are TRBV19 and TRBJ2-3; 7 bases agree with TRBD1. Trimming removed 8 bases from V and 1 base from J; junction bases left unmatched: 3. The germline V gene encodes CDR1 LNHDA and CDR2 SQIVND (reference sequence). The CDR3 runs 13 residues. Written as DNA, the CDR3 is TGTGCCAGTGCCACAGGGGGCACAGATACGCAGTATTTT. Its translation: CASATGGTDTQYF.

The chain links TRBV12-5 to TRBJ2-5; possible D gene TRBD1, 6 bases. The CDR3 loop spans 15 amino acids. The V gene's germline CDR1 is LGHNT and CDR2 FRNRAP. Trimming shortened V by 6 bases and J by 4 bases, and 18 bases separated the two germline ends. The CDR3 loop is CASGLVQGQIETQYF. For the CDR3, the DNA is TGTGCTAGTGGGCTTGTACAGGGTCAAATAGAGACCCAGTACTTC.

This clone was detected once. CDR3 loop: CSARETAEQFF. CDR3 bases: TGCAGTGCTAGAGAGACTGCTGAGCAGTTCTTC. V gene TRBV20-1 combines with J gene TRBJ2-1; no clear D gene. Germline V gene lookup returns CDR1 DFQATT and CDR2 SNEGSKA (reference sequence). The V gene lost 0 bases and the J gene lost 9 bases, with 6 bases spanning the gap. The CDR3 sequence is 11 residues long.

The chain has TRBV19 and TRBJ1-2; 8 nucleotides line up with TRBD1. The germline V gene has CDR1 LNHDA and CDR2 SQIVND (reference sequence). The CDR3 is made up of 14 amino acids. V lost 5 bases to trimming and J lost 3 bases; unmatched junction nucleotides: 5. Written as DNA, the CDR3 is TGTGCCAGTAGTGACAGGGGCAGGGACTATGGCTACACCTTC. This sequence encodes CASSDRGRDYGYTF.

This chain uses TRBV5-5 with TRBJ1-2, with 7 bases fitting TRBD1. The CDR3 runs 15 residues. Losses at the gene ends were 3 bases for V and 4 bases for J; bases not matched to a gene: 9. Per the germline V gene, CDR1 is SGHKS and CDR2 is YYEKEE (reference sequence). The CDR3 is CASSYTGVTGYGYTF. In DNA form, the CDR3 reads TGTGCCAGCAGCTATACAGGGGTGACAGGCTATGGCTACACCTTC.